This record looks at one T cell receptor beta chain sequence and its context. Its specificity is not known. The CDR3 is 15 amino acids. In germline, CDR1 is SGHNT, CDR2 YYREEE (reference sequence). V shed 1 base and J 5 bases; nucleotides not matched to a gene: 8. These data are taken from a study of cytotoxic CD8 clonotypes in ibrutinib-treated CLL. Study conclusions and caveats: Baseline clonality exceeded age-matched healthy donors and tracked circulating CD8+ T-cell counts. Contraction or stability on treatment was seen for public clonotypes, which were uncommon.

Assay used: immunoSEQ multiplex PCR; TCRdb lists only in-frame clones, some missing. Of around 310,000 clones in the sample, roughly 79% were seen once. This receptor was obtained from a human donor with chronic lymphocytic leukemia. Sequenced material: PBMCs, taken before ibrutinib treatment. The chain recombines TRBV5-4 with TRBJ2-5; TRBD1 aligns across 7 bases. The CDR3 DNA reads TGTGCCAGCAGCTTGCGGGCAGGGGGAGAGGAGACCCAGTACTTC. Translating it yields CASSLRAGGEETQYF.